This TCR beta chain comes out of a study of OX40 agonist ivuxolimab in advanced cancers. Study details: An agonistic anti-OX40 (CD134) antibody, ivuxolimab, was used to treat the patients. Dose-escalation patients had hepatocellular carcinoma, melanoma, renal cell or head and neck cancer.

Per germline, CDR1 SEHNR and CDR2 FQNEAQ (reference sequence). J gave up 0 bases and V 1 base, and 6 bases lay outside the gene matches. The length of the CDR3 is 17 residues. The study's findings and limits: The authors also found low normalized T-cell clonal expansion in some nonresponders. On average, a greater number of expanded clones characterised CD8+ T cells relative to CD4+.

As for this clone: What it binds is unknown.

Using immunoSEQ multiplex PCR, the repertoire was profiled, and TCRdb retains in-frame clones only, with some absent. There are around 23,000 clones in the sample; more than 75% occur only once, and roughly a third lies in the top ten. The clonotype was recovered from an adult with an advanced solid tumor such as melanoma, head and neck, liver or kidney cancer. This specimen was CD4+ or CD8+ T cells sorted from blood, taken in a trial of the OX40 agonist ivuxolimab. This chain connects TRBV7-9 to TRBJ2-1; 7 nucleotides align to TRBD2. CDR3: CASSLEVAGFSYNEQFF. The CDR3 DNA sequence: TGTGCCAGCAGCTTAGAGGTAGCGGGTTTCTCCTACAATGAGCAGTTCTTC.